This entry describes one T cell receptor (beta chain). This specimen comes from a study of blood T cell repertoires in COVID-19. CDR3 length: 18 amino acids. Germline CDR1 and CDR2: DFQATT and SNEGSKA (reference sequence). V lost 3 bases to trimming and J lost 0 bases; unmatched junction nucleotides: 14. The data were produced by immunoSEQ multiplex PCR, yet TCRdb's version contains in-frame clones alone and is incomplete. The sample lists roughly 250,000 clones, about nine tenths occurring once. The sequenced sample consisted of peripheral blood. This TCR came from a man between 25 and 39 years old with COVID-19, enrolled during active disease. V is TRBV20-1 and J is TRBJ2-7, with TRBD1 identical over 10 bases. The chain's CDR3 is CSASGSRDRGSRSYEQYF. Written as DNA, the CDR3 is TGCAGTGCTAGTGGATCCCGGGACAGGGGATCCCGCTCCTACGAGCAGTACTTC.